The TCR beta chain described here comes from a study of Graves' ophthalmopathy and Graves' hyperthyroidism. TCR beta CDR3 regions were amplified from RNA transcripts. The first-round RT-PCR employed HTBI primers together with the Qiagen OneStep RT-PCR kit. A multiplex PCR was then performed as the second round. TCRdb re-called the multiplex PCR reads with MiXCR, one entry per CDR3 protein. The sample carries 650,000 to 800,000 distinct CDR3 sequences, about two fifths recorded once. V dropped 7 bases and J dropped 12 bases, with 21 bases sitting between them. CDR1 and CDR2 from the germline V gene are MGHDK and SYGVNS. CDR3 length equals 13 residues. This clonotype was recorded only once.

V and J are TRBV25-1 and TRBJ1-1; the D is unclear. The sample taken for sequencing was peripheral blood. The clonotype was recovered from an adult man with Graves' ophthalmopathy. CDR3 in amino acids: CASTRSGSGRTFF. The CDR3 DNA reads TGTGCCAGCACCCGATCGGGGTCCGGGAGGACTTTCTTT.